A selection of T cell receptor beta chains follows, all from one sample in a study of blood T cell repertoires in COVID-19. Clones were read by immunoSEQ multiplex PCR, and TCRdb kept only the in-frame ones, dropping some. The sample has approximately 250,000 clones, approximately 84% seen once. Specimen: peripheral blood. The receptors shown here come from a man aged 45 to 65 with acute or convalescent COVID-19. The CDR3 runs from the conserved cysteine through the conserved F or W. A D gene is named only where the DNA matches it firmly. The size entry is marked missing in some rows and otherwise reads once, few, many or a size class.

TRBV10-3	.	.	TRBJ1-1	TGTGCCATCAGTGAGCGACAGATGAACACTGAAGCTTTCTTT	CAISERQMNTEAFF
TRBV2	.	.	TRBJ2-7	TGTGCCAGCAGACGGGAGAGACGGTCCTACGAGCAGTACTTC	CASRRERRSYEQYF
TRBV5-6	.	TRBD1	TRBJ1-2	TGTGCCAGCAGCTTGGCGTTGGGACAGGGCGTCTATGGCTACACCTTC	CASSLALGQGVYGYTF
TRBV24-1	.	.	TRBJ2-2	TGTGCCACCAGTGACCCCGAGACAGGCTATACCGGGGAGCTGTTTTTT	CATSDPETGYTGELFF
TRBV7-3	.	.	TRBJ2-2	TGTGCCAGCAGCTTAACGGCGGTCACCGGGGAGCTGTTTTTT	CASSLTAVTGELFF
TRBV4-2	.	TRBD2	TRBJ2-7	TGTGCCAGCAGCGCGGCTAGCGGGGGGGCAGACGAGCAGTACTTC	CASSAASGGADEQYF
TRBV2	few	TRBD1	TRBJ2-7	TGTGCCAGCAGTGCCCAAGAGGGACAGTTCGACGAGCAGTACTTC	CASSAQEGQFDEQYF
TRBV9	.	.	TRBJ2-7	TGTGCCAGCAGCGTAGCAGGGTCTAGCTCCTACGAGCAGTACTTC	CASSVAGSSSYEQYF
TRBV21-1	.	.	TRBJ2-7	TGTGCCAGCAGCCTTCTAAGCGGGGGGAACTCCTACGAGCAGTACTTC	CASSLLSGGNSYEQYF
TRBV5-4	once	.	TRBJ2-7	TGTGCCAGCAGCCCCCAGGGGACCTCCTACGAGCAGTACTTC	CASSPQGTSYEQYF
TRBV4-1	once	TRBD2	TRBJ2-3	TGCGCCAGCAGCCAACTAGCGGGGGGGGATACGCAGTATTTT	CASSQLAGGDTQYF
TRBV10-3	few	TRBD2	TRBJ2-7	TGTGCCATCAGTAGGCGGGAGATTGGTTACGAGCAGTACTTC	CAISRREIGYEQYF
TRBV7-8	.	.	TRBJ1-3	TGTGCCAGCTCTCCCTACAGCTCTGGAAACACCATATATTTT	CASSPYSSGNTIYF
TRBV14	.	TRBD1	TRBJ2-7	TGTGCCAGCAGCCAAGATCTAGGGACAGTTAACTACGAGCAGTACTTC	CASSQDLGTVNYEQYF
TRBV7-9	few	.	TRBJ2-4	TGTGCCAGCAGCTTTAGTTGGGGGCCGACAGAAGCCAAAAACATTCAGTACTTC	CASSFSWGPTEAKNIQYF
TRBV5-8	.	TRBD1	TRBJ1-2	TGTGCCAGCAGCTTGGGACAGGGCCATGGCTACACCTTC	CASSLGQGHGYTF
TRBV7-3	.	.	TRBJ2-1	TGTGCCAGCAGCCCGAGCGGGTATGAGCAGTTCTTC	CASSPSGYEQFF
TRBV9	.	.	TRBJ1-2	TGTGCCAGCAGCGGCGGACTTTCCTATGGCTACACCTTC	CASSGGLSYGYTF
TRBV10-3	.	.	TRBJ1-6	TGTGCCATCAGTGAAGCAGGGATCCAAAATTCACCCCTCCACTTT	CAISEAGIQNSPLHF
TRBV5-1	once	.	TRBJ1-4	TGCGCCAGCAGCCTGGGCGTGGGGCTAGTTGAAAAACTGTTTTTT	CASSLGVGLVEKLFF
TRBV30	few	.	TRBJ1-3	TGTGCCTGGAGTGTCGCTACAGGGAGGGGCGGAAACACCATATATTTT	CAWSVATGRGGNTIYF
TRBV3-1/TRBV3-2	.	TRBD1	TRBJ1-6	TGTGCCAGCGGCCAGAACGACAGGGGTAATTCACCCCTCCACTTT	CASGQNDRGNSPLHF
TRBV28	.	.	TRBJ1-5	TGTGCCAGCAGTCGGGTTAGCAATCAGCCCCAGCATTTT	CASSRVSNQPQHF
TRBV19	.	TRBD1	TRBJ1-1	TGTGCCAGTACCCCAACAGGGGGCCTTGAAGCTTTCTTT	CASTPTGGLEAFF
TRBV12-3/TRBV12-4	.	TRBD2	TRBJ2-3	TGTGCCAGCAGCGGACTAGCGGTCGATACGCAGTATTTT	CASSGLAVDTQYF
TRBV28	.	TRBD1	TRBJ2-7	TGTGCCAGCGGGACAGGGGGAACCTACGAGCAGTACTTC	CASGTGGTYEQYF
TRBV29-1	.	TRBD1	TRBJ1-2	TGCAGCGTTGGGACAGGGGGATCTGATGGCTACACCTTC	CSVGTGGSDGYTF
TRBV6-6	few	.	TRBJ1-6	TGTGCCAGCAGTTACGATCCCCAGTGGCTTAATTCACCCCTCCACTTT	CASSYDPQWLNSPLHF
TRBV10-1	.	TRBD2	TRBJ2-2	TGCGCCAGCAGTGAGGACGGGAGGGGGACCGGGGAGCTGTTTTTT	CASSEDGRGTGELFF
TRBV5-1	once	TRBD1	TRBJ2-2	TGCGCCAGCAGCTTGATTGGACAGGGTCTCAACACCGGGGAGCTGTTTTTT	CASSLIGQGLNTGELFF
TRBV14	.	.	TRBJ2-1	TGTGCCAGCAGCCAAGATGCGTGGCGGCGGAACTCCTACAATGAGCAGTTCTTC	CASSQDAWRRNSYNEQFF
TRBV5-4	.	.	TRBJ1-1	TGTGCCAGCAGCATAGGCCACAGGGTCGTCACTGAAGCTTTCTTT	CASSIGHRVVTEAFF
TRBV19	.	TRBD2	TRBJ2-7	TGTGCCAGTAGCACTAGCGGGAACTACGAGCAGTACTTC	CASSTSGNYEQYF
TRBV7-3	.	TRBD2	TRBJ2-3	TGTGCCAGCAGCCCGGTTGTGGCGGGGGGGACAGATACGCAGTATTTT	CASSPVVAGGTDTQYF
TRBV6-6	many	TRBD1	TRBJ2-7	TGTGCCAGCAGTTCGGGACAGCCCTACGAGCAGTACTTC	CASSSGQPYEQYF
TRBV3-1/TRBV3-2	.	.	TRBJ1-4	TGTGCCAGCAGCCAAGATCTAGGGGCAGGGCCCGCAAAACTGTTTTTT	CASSQDLGAGPAKLFF
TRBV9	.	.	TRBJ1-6	TGTGCCTCCTCGAAGGTCGGGGGAACTGATTCACCCCTCCACTTT	CASSKVGGTDSPLHF
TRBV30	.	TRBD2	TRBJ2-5	TGTGCCTGGAGAACACTAGCGGGGTGGGAGACCCAGTACTTC	CAWRTLAGWETQYF
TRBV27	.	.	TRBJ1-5	TGTGCCAGCAGTCCCTCGACATTTGGCGCTTATAGCAATCAGCCCCAGCATTTT	CASSPSTFGAYSNQPQHF
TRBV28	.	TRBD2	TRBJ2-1	TGTGCCAGCAGTTTTCTAGCGGGCTTTGAGCAGTTCTTC	CASSFLAGFEQFF
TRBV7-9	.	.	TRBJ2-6	TGTGCCAGCAGCTCGACGCAGGGGCTTGGGGCCAACGTCCTGACTTTC	CASSSTQGLGANVLTF
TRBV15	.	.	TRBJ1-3	TGTGCCACCAGCAGAGCCCGACAGGTCTCTGGAAACACCATATATTTT	CATSRARQVSGNTIYF
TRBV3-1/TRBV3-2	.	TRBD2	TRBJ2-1	TGTGCCAGCAGCCAGGAAACCCGACTAGCGGGGTACAATGAGCAGTTCTTC	CASSQETRLAGYNEQFF
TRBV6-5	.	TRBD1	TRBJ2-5	TGTGCCAGCAGCCGACAGGGGATTATGGAGACCCAGTACTTC	CASSRQGIMETQYF
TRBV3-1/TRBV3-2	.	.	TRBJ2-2	TGTGCCAGCAGCCAGCAGGAGGGCGGGGAGCTGTTTTTT	CASSQQEGGELFF
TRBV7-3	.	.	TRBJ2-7	TGTGCCAGCAGCCCCGACTCGGCGGGCCCCTACGAGCAGTACTTC	CASSPDSAGPYEQYF
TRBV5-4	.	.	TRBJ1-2	TGTGCCAGCAGCCTCCGGGAATCCTATGGCTACACCTTC	CASSLRESYGYTF
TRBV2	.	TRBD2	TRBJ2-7	TGTGCCAGCAGTGGAGTGAGCGGGAGGACCTCCTACGAGCAGTACTTC	CASSGVSGRTSYEQYF
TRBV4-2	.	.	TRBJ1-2	TGTGCCAGCAGCCCATCCGGTGAGGCGGCCGTCGGCTACACCTTC	CASSPSGEAAVGYTF